This T cell receptor (beta chain) was profiled in a study of T cell responses to AZD1222 COVID-19 vaccine. Whole-study context: Second doses that came at about 4 or about 12 weeks were put together. Study-wide findings and caveats: Scientists sampled the repertoires only once the peak T cell response had passed. Just a handful of AZD1222 recipients tested seropositive at baseline. Increased Spike-specific TCR breadth and depth were observed after two AZD1222 doses.

Trimming removed 5 bases at V and 7 bases at J, with 14 bases between. The CDR3 extends over 13 amino acids. CDR1 is SEHNR, CDR2 FQNEAQ, per germline (reference sequence). A note on this clone: No antigen is known for it.

Produced via immunoSEQ multiplex PCR; TCRdb's table is partial and in-frame only. The top ten clones hold 20% to 25% of a sample with roughly 100,000 clones, approximately 89% of them seen once. The rearrangement links TRBV7-9 to TRBJ1-1; D is perhaps TRBD1 (5 bases). This TCR was sampled from an adult in good health. Specimen: peripheral blood, collected on day 0 of AZD1222 vaccination. CDR3: CASSPGGRLEAFF. The DNA of the CDR3 is TGTGCCAGCAGCCCCGGGGGAAGGCTTGAAGCTTTCTTT.